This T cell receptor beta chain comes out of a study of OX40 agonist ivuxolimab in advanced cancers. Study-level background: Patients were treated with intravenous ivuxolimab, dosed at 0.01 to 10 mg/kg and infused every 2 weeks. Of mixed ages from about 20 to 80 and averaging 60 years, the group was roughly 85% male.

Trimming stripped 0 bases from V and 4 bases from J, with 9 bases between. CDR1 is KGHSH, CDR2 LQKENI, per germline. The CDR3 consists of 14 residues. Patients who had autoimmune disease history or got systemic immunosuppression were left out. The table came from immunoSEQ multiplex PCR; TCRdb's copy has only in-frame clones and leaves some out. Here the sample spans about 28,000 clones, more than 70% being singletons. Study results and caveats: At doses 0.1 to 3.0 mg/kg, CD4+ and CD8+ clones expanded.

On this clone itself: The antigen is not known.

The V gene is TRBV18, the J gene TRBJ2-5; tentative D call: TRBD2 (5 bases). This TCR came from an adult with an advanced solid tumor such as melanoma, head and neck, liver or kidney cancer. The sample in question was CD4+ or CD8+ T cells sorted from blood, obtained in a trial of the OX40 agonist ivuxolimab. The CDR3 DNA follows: TGTGCCAGCTCACCACCGATTGCGGGAGAGACCCAGTACTTC. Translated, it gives CASSPPIAGETQYF.